These 17 T cell receptor beta chains were all obtained from the same sample, sequenced in a study of T cells in women clearing cervical HPV infection. This table comes from immunoSEQ multiplex PCR, and its TCRdb copy is limited to in-frame clones, with some not included. This repertoire includes some 30,000 clones. Sequencing was carried out using blood buffy coat. These receptor sequences come from a woman aged 18 to 69 with a cervical HPV16 infection that either progressed to CIN3+ or cleared (not recorded which).

To note about this clone: The DNA ends 3 residues before the CDR3 does, and the rest of the CDR3 is filled in from the germline J gene. V usage is TRBV30 and J usage is TRBJ2-4; TRBD1 matches at 7 bases. CDR3 length equals 13 residues. The germline V gene encodes CDR1 GTSNPN and CDR2 SVGIG (reference sequence). The CDR3: CASRQGELYGQYF. The covered CDR3 bases are TGTGCCTCCAGACAGGGTGAATTGTATGGT.

A note on this clone: The missing CDR3 end, 3 residues past where the read stops, is filled in from the germline J gene. This chain links TRBV2 with TRBJ1-5; 8 bases align to TRBD1. Germline CDR1 reads SNHLY; CDR2 reads FYNNEI. Unmatched junction bases numbered 9, after V lost 7 bases and J lost 4 bases. The CDR3 covers 15 residues. The CDR3 sequence is CASNSGQGANQPQHF. The DNA read from the CDR3 is TGTGCCAGCAATTCTGGGCAGGGGGCAAATCAGCCC.

Worth noting for this clone: The CDR3 extends 3 residues past the end of the read, so its final part is completed from the germline J gene. The chain carries TRBV6-2 or TRBV6-3 and TRBJ2-1; 8 bases line up with TRBD1. This CDR3 comprises 17 residues. V gave up 5 bases and J gave up 4 bases; unmatched junction bases: 13. Per the germline V gene, CDR1 is MNHEY and CDR2 is SVGEGT. The sequenced part of the CDR3 DNA is TGTGCCAGCAGTCCAAATCCCGGGACAGGATCATACAATGAG. It encodes CASSPNPGTGSYNE. The CDR3 in full is CASSPNPGTGSYNEQFF.

About this clone: The read halts 3 residues ahead of the CDR3 end, with the missing end drawn from the germline J gene. The chain couples TRBV12-3 or TRBV12-4 to TRBJ1-2, with a possible D match to TRBD1 (6 bases). The CDR3 is made up of 13 amino acids. Between the trimmed V and J ends, which lost 5 bases and 4 bases, there was a span of 11 bases. The CDR3 reads CASSPGTIYGYTF. CDR3 bases read: TGTGCCAGCAGTCCCGGGACAATCTATGGC.

About this clone: The CDR3 extends 3 residues past the end of the read, so its final part is completed from the germline J gene. The chain joins TRBV7-9 to TRBJ1-1; no clear D. The CDR3 extends over 12 amino acids. Per germline, CDR1 SEHNR and CDR2 FQNEAQ (reference sequence). Trimming removed 6 bases at V and 3 bases at J, with 8 bases between. Incomplete CDR3 DNA: TGTGCCAGCAGTTTACAGTACACTGAA. The encoded protein is CASSLQYTE. The CDR3 reads in full as CASSLQYTEAFF.

As to this clone: The CDR3 end lies 3 residues beyond the end of the read and is filled in from the germline J gene. The J gene is TRBJ2-3, the V gene TRBV18; D unclear. The CDR3 loop spans 14 amino acids. The V and J ends lost 1 base and 0 bases respectively, with 5 bases between them. Germline V gives CDR1 KGHSH, CDR2 LQKENI. The CDR3 sequence: CASSPQASTDTQYF. CDR3 DNA (partial): TGTGCCAGCTCACCACAGGCAAGCACAGATACG.

Regarding this clone: The read terminates 3 residues before the CDR3 end, so the remaining end is supplied by the germline J gene. The J gene is TRBJ2-7, the V gene TRBV7-6; TRBD1 matches at 9 bases. Germline V gives CDR1 SGHVS, CDR2 FNYEAQ. V trimming: 3 bases; J trimming: 2 bases; junction bases outside the gene matches: 2. The CDR3 has 14 amino acids. The CDR3 here is CASSFGTGPYEQYF. The CDR3 DNA, read in part, is TGTGCCAGCAGCTTCGGGACAGGGCCCTACGAG.

About this clone: The read finishes 3 residues shy of the CDR3 end, and the germline J gene is used to complete it. The V and J genes are TRBV19 and TRBJ2-6, with D possibly TRBD2 on 5 matching bases. Germline V gene sequence: CDR1 LNHDA, CDR2 SQIVND (reference sequence). This CDR3 has 15 amino acids. V gave up 6 bases and J gave up 0 bases, with 9 bases separating them. This CDR3 is CASSRTGSGANVLTF. Incomplete CDR3 DNA: TGTGCCAGTAGCAGGACTGGCTCTGGGGCCAACGTC.

Concerning this clone: The DNA ends 3 residues before the CDR3 does, and the rest of the CDR3 is filled in from the germline J gene. The chain employs TRBV11-3 and TRBJ2-1; TRBD2 is a possible D gene (6 bases). The CDR3 is made up of 15 amino acids. CDR1 SGHNT and CDR2 YENEEA come from the germline V gene. The V and J ends lost 5 bases and 5 bases respectively, with 16 bases between them. The CDR3 reads CASSKTTSPHNEQFF. Partial CDR3 DNA: TGTGCCAGCAGCAAAACTACTAGCCCCCACAATGAG.

As to this clone: The read halts 3 residues ahead of the CDR3 end, with the missing end drawn from the germline J gene. The V and J genes are TRBV7-2 and TRBJ1-4, with 8 bases fitting TRBD1. From germline, CDR1 is SGHTA and CDR2 FQGNSA. The CDR3 sequence is 15 residues long. After removal of 5 bases from V and 0 bases from J, the junction contained 2 bases not matched to a gene. The CDR3 loop reads CASSPGQATNEKLFF. Partial CDR3 DNA: TGTGCCAGCAGCCCGGGACAGGCAACTAATGAAAAA.

Comments on this clone: The CDR3 extends 3 residues past the end of the read, so its final part is completed from the germline J gene. V is TRBV7-2 and J is TRBJ2-4, with TRBD2 matching 9 bases. V was pared by 5 bases and J by 7 bases, with 9 bases of the junction left unmatched. The CDR3 loop spans 15 amino acids. The V gene's germline CDR1 is SGHTA and CDR2 FQGNSA. The covered CDR3 bases are TGTGCCAGCAGCCCGCAACTAGCGGGCCTGAACATT. Translated, it gives CASSPQLAGLNI. Given in full, the CDR3 is CASSPQLAGLNIQYF.

A remark on this clone: The CDR3 end falls 3 residues outside the read, so it is completed with the germline J gene. J is TRBJ2-4 and V is TRBV20-1; 14 nucleotides line up with TRBD2. The CDR3 has 16 amino acids. Germline V gene data show CDR1 as DFQATT and CDR2 as SNEGSKA (reference sequence). Germline trimming cut 6 bases from V and 2 bases from J; bases unmatched to any gene: 6. The sequenced CDR3 bases are TGCAGTGCCATGGGACTAGCGGGGGAGACCAAAAACATT. Translating gives CSAMGLAGETKNI. The full CDR3 protein is CSAMGLAGETKNIQYF.

Notes on this clone: The missing CDR3 end, 3 residues past where the read stops, is filled in from the germline J gene. The J gene is TRBJ2-2, the V gene TRBV2; 9 positions match TRBD1. The CDR3 sequence is 15 residues long. Germline V gives CDR1 SNHLY, CDR2 FYNNEI. The junction had 6 bases not matched to a gene; V was cut back by 6 bases and J by 4 bases. This chain's CDR3 is CASRGGQGPTGELFF. The DNA read from the CDR3 is TGTGCCAGCAGGGGGGGACAGGGCCCCACCGGGGAG.

The CDR3 sequence is CSVEHRTGEGYEQYF. The DNA read from the CDR3 is TGCAGCGTTGAACATAGGACAGGGGAAGGCTACGAG. The chain combines TRBV29-1 with TRBJ2-7; 9 bases are shared with TRBD1. The CDR3 end is not reached by the read, which stops 3 residues before it; the germline J gene fills it in. V lost 2 bases, J lost 3 bases, and 8 bases stayed unmatched. The CDR3 is made up of 15 amino acids. Looked up from germline, CDR1 is SQVTM and CDR2 is ANQGSEA.

Regarding this clone: The CDR3 end lies 3 residues beyond the end of the read and is filled in from the germline J gene. The chain is built from TRBV15 and TRBJ1-1; 8 nucleotides line up with TRBD1. The J segment lost 5 bases and the V segment lost 0 bases, leaving 2 bases of the junction unmatched. The CDR3 spans 14 residues. Germline V gene sequence: CDR1 LNHNV, CDR2 YYDKDF (reference sequence). The part of the CDR3 DNA that was read is TGTGCCACCAGCAGAGACGGACAGGGAACTGAA. Translating it yields CATSRDGQGTE. The complete CDR3 protein is CATSRDGQGTEAFF.

This clone registers medium-sized (0.01 to 0.1%) by frequency. The read terminates 3 residues ahead of where the CDR3 ends, so the germline J gene completes it. The identical CDR3 is also encoded by other nucleotide sequences in the sample. The V gene is TRBV5-1, the J gene TRBJ2-1; TRBD2 aligns across 8 bases. Per the germline V gene, CDR1 is SGHRS and CDR2 is YFSETQ. The J segment lost 4 bases and the V segment lost 1 base, leaving 1 base of the junction unmatched. The CDR3 extends over 14 amino acids. The sequenced part of the CDR3 DNA is TGCGCCAGCAGCTTGAGCGGGGGATACAATGAG. It translates to CASSLSGGYNE. The complete CDR3 reads CASSLSGGYNEQFF.

A word on this clone: The read ends 3 residues shy of where the CDR3 ends; the end is completed using the germline J gene. J is TRBJ2-4 and V is TRBV19; 7 nucleotides agree with TRBD2. CDR3 length: 17 residues. Germline V CDR1 and CDR2: LNHDA, SQIVND (reference sequence). The CDR3: CASSTRTERGYRGGQYF. CDR3 DNA (partial): TGTGCCAGTAGTACCCGGACTGAGCGGGGCTATAGGGGTGGT.